This TCR beta chain was sequenced during a study of T cells in Graves' hyperthyroidism and ophthalmopathy. The TCR beta CDR3 regions underwent amplification using RNA transcripts as the source. Carried out on the TCR CDR3, a first-round RT-PCR used the HTBI primer set. MiXCR, run by TCRdb on the multiplex PCR reads, gives a single entry per CDR3 protein. The sample includes nearly 600,000 distinct CDR3 sequences, 14% seen only once; the top ten take roughly 7%. CDR1 and CDR2 from the germline V gene are SGHTA and FQGNSA. The CDR3 consists of 16 residues. The junction had 7 bases not matched to a gene; V was cut back by 2 bases and J by 6 bases.

The sequenced sample was blood. The clonotype comes from a woman between 18 and 29 years old with Graves' ophthalmopathy. The chain couples TRBV7-2 to TRBJ2-1, with TRBD2 matching 10 bases. CDR3: CASSLLAGELINEQFF. The CDR3 DNA reads TGTGCCAGCAGCTTACTAGCGGGAGAACTCATCAATGAGCAGTTCTTC. Filled out from reference TRBV7-2 and TRBJ2-1, the complete variable domain reads GAGVSQSPSNKVTEKGKDVELRCDPISGHTALYWYRQSLGQGLEFLIYFQGNSAPDKSGLPSDRFSAERTGGSVSTLTIQRTQQEDSAVYLCASSLLAGELINEQFFGPGTRLTVL.